The next 23 T cell receptor beta chains were all read from a single sample in a study of blood T cells in healthy people across ages (dated by TCRdb to the mid-2010s). Library prep was done by 5' RACE. TCRdb shows the sequencer as Illumina HiSeq 2500. A second PCR of roughly 7 to 11 cycles was performed with a sample-barcoded 5' primer and a J-beta primer mix. The public reads were quality trimmed at Q25 with fastp and then assembled into clones with MiXCR by TCRdb, keeping productive beta chains. Each CDR3 protein gets just one entry, which takes the most common genes and DNA from the rows behind it. The sample includes fewer than 800,000 distinct CDR3 sequences, with approximately 50% observed a single time. The top ten constitute roughly 34% of the sample. The material sequenced was blood. These receptors all come from a woman aged 60-75 years in good health.

This clonotype appeared a few times. This chain uses TRBV29-1 with TRBJ2-1; a weak D match, TRBD1 (5 bases). The DNA end favors TRBJ2-7, so the J call may be wrong. The V gene's germline CDR1 is SQVTM and CDR2 ANQGSEA. CDR3 size: 15 residues. The CDR3 here is CSVRPGLESYNEQYF. CDR3 DNA: TGCAGCGTTCGACCAGGGTTGGAGTCCTACAATGAGCAGTACTTC.

This chain links TRBV4-2 with TRBJ1-4, with 7 nucleotides matching TRBD1. The V segment lost 1 base and the J segment 8 bases; nucleotides outside the gene matches: 7. CDR1 and CDR2 from the germline V gene are LGHNA and YNFKEQ. The CDR3 loop spans 15 amino acids. CDR3 in amino acids: CASSQGRQGREKLFF. The DNA of the CDR3 is TGTGCCAGCAGCCAAGGACGACAGGGAAGGGAAAAACTGTTTTTT.

In its sample, this clonotype was seen many times. This chain links TRBV7-9 with TRBJ2-5; 7 nucleotides line up with TRBD2. The CDR3 contains 13 residues. Germline CDR1 reads SEHNR; CDR2 reads FQNEAQ (reference sequence). Trimming took 3 bases from V and 5 from J; bases not matched to a gene: 3. The CDR3 region has the DNA TGTGCCAGCAGCTTGGCGGGAGATGAGACCCAGTACTTC. It specifies CASSLAGDETQYF.

This clonotype came up a few times. The chain recombines TRBV20-1 with TRBJ2-7; 15 nucleotides agree with TRBD2. The ends lost 2 bases at V and 0 bases at J; junction bases unmatched: 8. Germline CDR1 reads DFQATT; CDR2 reads SNEGSKA (reference sequence). CDR3 length: 18 residues. The CDR3 loop reads CSARRTSGRVGFSYEQYF. The DNA for the CDR3 is TGCAGTGCTAGAAGGACTAGCGGGAGGGTGGGCTTCTCCTACGAGCAGTACTTC.

In its sample, this clonotype was seen many times. The rearrangement links TRBV25-1 to TRBJ1-2; the D is unclear. The CDR3 is made up of 13 amino acids. Trimming stripped 3 bases from V and 4 bases from J, with 9 bases between. CDR1 and CDR2 from the germline V gene are MGHDK and SYGVNS. The CDR3 nucleotides are TGTGCCAGCAGTGAGGGTCTAGGCTATGGCTACACCTTC. It translates to CASSEGLGYGYTF.

This rearrangement joins TRBV28 to TRBJ2-6; D is ambiguous. This CDR3 comprises 17 residues. Trimming pared 2 bases from V and 2 bases from J, leaving 13 bases between. Germline V CDR1 and CDR2: MDHEN, SYDVKM. The DNA for the CDR3 is TGTGCCAGCAGTTTAGGGAAATTCGGTACTGGGGCCAACGTCCTGACTTTC. It yields the protein CASSLGKFGTGANVLTF.

The chain recombines TRBV5-1 with TRBJ2-7; 14 nucleotides match TRBD2. The CDR3 has 16 residues. Unmatched junction bases numbered 8, after V lost 4 bases and J lost 5 bases. Germline CDR1 reads SGHRS; CDR2 reads YFSETQ. CDR3 loop: CASSPGLAGGFDEQYF. The DNA of the CDR3 is TGCGCCAGCAGCCCTGGACTAGCGGGAGGTTTCGACGAGCAGTACTTC. The entire variable domain, with the rest obtained from reference TRBV5-1 and TRBJ2-7, is as follows: KAGVTQTPRYLIKTRGQQVTLSCSPISGHRSVSWYQQTPGQGLQFLFEYFSETQRNKGNFPGRFSGRQFSNSRSEMNVSTLELGDSALYLCASSPGLAGGFDEQYFGPGTRLTVT.

The chain is built from TRBV11-2 and TRBJ2-7, with a tentative D call TRBD1 (6 bases). The V gene lost 5 bases and the J gene lost 6 bases, with 17 bases spanning the gap. Germline-derived CDR1 and CDR2 are SGHAT and FQNNGV. This CDR3 spans 14 amino acids. CDR3 bases: TGTGCCAGCAGCCGTGGACAGCAGAGCGGCGAGCAGTACTTC. Its translation is CASSRGQQSGEQYF.

This clonotype has only a few counts. The rearrangement links TRBV7-3 to TRBJ2-7; 8 positions agree with TRBD2. With 1 base clipped from V and 2 bases from J, the junction kept 4 bases outside the gene matches. The germline V gene encodes CDR1 SGHTA and CDR2 FQGTGA. The CDR3 has 15 amino acids. CDR3 DNA sequence: TGTGCCAGCAGCTTAAGACGGGAGGGTCCCTACGAGCAGTACTTC. It encodes CASSLRREGPYEQYF.

The chain has TRBV4-2 and TRBJ2-7; D is possibly TRBD2 (5 bases). The CDR3 loop spans 14 amino acids. Germline V gives CDR1 LGHNA, CDR2 YNFKEQ. With 4 bases removed from V and 2 bases from J, the gap between germline ends came to 12 bases. Written as DNA, the CDR3 is TGTGCCAGCAGCCGAGGCGGGTTGCCCTACGAGCAGTACTTC. This translates into CASSRGGLPYEQYF.

The rearrangement joins TRBV7-2 to TRBJ2-1; D is uncertain. This CDR3 spans 13 amino acids. Trimming took off 5 bases at V and 9 bases at J, with 14 bases between the two ends. Looked up from germline, CDR1 is SGHTA and CDR2 is FQGNSA. CDR3 in amino acids: CASSPIAWREQFF. CDR3 coding DNA: TGTGCCAGCAGCCCGATTGCTTGGCGTGAGCAGTTCTTC. Full variable domain (remainder filled in from reference TRBV7-2 and TRBJ2-1): GAGVSQSPSNKVTEKGKDVELRCDPISGHTALYWYRQSLGQGLEFLIYFQGNSAPDKSGLPSDRFSAERTGGSVSTLTIQRTQQEDSAVYLCASSPIAWREQFFGPGTRLTVL.

This sequence joins TRBV3-1 and TRBJ2-5; D perhaps matches TRBD2 (5 bases). The J call may be mistaken, given a closer DNA end match to TRBJ2-7. CDR1 LGHDT and CDR2 YNNKEL come from the germline V gene (reference sequence). This CDR3 region has 12 residues. The CDR3: CASSQRRDEQYF. As DNA, the CDR3 is TGTGCCAGCAGCCAACGGCGGGACGAGCAGTACTTC.

The V and J genes are TRBV12-3 or TRBV12-4 and TRBJ1-1; the match to TRBD1 covers 7 bases. Trimming cost V 6 bases and J 8 bases; bases outside gene matches: 3. The CDR3 length is 11 residues. The CDR3 is CASRGQREAFF. For the CDR3, the DNA is TGTGCCAGCAGGGGACAGAGAGAAGCTTTCTTT.

This clonotype was seen more than once but under ten times. The chain is built from TRBV7-2 and TRBJ2-2; D call uncertain. This CDR3 is 15 amino acids long. Per the germline V gene, CDR1 is SGHTA and CDR2 is FQGNSA. Between the trimmed V and J ends, which lost 0 bases and 0 bases, there was a span of 5 bases. The CDR3 is CASSLALSNTGELFF. CDR3 in DNA: TGTGCCAGCAGCTTAGCGCTTTCGAACACCGGGGAGCTGTTTTTT.

This clonotype was recorded at least ten times. The V gene is TRBV10-3, the J gene TRBJ2-5; D is perhaps TRBD1 or TRBD2 (5 bases each). This CDR3 has 14 residues. In germline, CDR1 is ENHRY, CDR2 SYGVKD. V dropped 2 bases and J dropped 4 bases, with 11 bases sitting between them. CDR3 amino acids: CAISEAVGTETQYF. In DNA form, the CDR3 reads TGTGCCATCAGTGAGGCGGTAGGGACAGAGACCCAGTACTTC.

This clonotype occurred a few times. The gene calls are TRBV5-1 and TRBJ2-3; D not certain. Trimming pared 0 bases from V and 5 bases from J, leaving 10 bases between. Germline V gives CDR1 SGHRS, CDR2 YFSETQ. The CDR3 extends over 14 amino acids. CDR3 region: CASSLDSRKDTQYF. DNA for the CDR3: TGCGCCAGCAGCTTGGATAGCAGAAAAGATACGCAGTATTTT.

This clonotype was found once. Germline and junction disagree at one end, which may indicate a read error. V and J are TRBV2 and TRBJ1-1; D remains unclear. The CDR3 sequence is 14 residues long. Germline CDR1 is SNHLY and CDR2 is FYNNEI. The DNA for the CDR3 is TGTGCCAGCAGTTTACGGTTGGTGAACACTGTAGCTTTCTTT. Its translation is CASSLRLVNTVAFF.

This rearrangement joins TRBV4-2 to TRBJ2-3; 11 nucleotides line up with TRBD2. In germline, CDR1 is LGHNA, CDR2 YNFKEQ. The junction had 10 bases not matched to a gene; V was cut back by 5 bases and J by 3 bases. The CDR3 consists of 17 residues. The CDR3 coding sequence is TGTGCCAGCAGCTACACTAGCGGGAGCTCGGTTACAGATACGCAGTATTTT. Translating gives CASSYTSGSSVTDTQYF.

The chain links TRBV15 to TRBJ1-2; a weak D match, TRBD1 (5 bases). CDR1 is LNHNV and CDR2 is YYDKDF in the germline V gene (reference sequence). V gave up 1 base and J gave up 4 bases, with 7 bases separating them. The CDR3 spans 13 residues. The CDR3 DNA sequence: TGTGCCACCAGCAGAGTAGGGACCTATGGCTACACCTTC. As protein: CATSRVGTYGYTF.

Concerning this clonotype itself: A read error may produce the germline difference seen at one junction end. The chain joins TRBV5-6 to TRBJ2-1, with TRBD2 identical over 10 bases. Germline V gives CDR1 SGHDT, CDR2 YYEEEE. The length of the CDR3 is 18 residues. The chain's CDR3 is CASSLAPGEREGRHEQFF. CDR3 coding DNA: TGTGCCAGTAGCTTGGCCCCGGGGGAGCGGGAGGGCCGACATGAGCAGTTCTTC.

Comments on this clonotype: Given a much more abundant clone one base away, this may be a read error. The CDR3, as DNA: TGCAGTGCTAGTCCGGGGACAGCCTACTACGAGCAGTACTTC. It codes for CSASPGTAYYEQYF. The J gene is TRBJ2-7, the V gene TRBV20-1, with 7 bases aligning to TRBD1. Germline V CDR1 and CDR2: DFQATT, SNEGSKA (reference sequence). The CDR3 length is 14 residues. Trimming cost V 3 bases and J 3 bases; bases outside gene matches: 8.

As concerns this clonotype: The CDR3 does not close with the conserved phenylalanine or tryptophan, likely indicating a read error. The chain uses TRBV24-1 and TRBJ2-3, with 9 bases identical to TRBD1. Trimming cost V 3 bases and J 7 bases; bases outside gene matches: 7. Germline CDR1 reads KGHDR; CDR2 reads SFDVKD. This CDR3 has 15 amino acids. This chain's CDR3 is CATSDVDRGSHTQYL. In DNA form, the CDR3 reads TGTGCCACCAGTGATGTAGACAGGGGGAGCCATACGCAGTATTTA.

This clonotype was observed a single time. The J gene is TRBJ2-2, the V gene TRBV5-1; 8 nucleotides line up with TRBD2. Germline CDR1 is SGHRS and CDR2 is YFSETQ. Trimming removed 3 bases from V and 6 bases from J; junction bases left unmatched: 7. This CDR3 region has 15 residues. In DNA form, the CDR3 reads TGCGCCAGCAGCTCCGGGACTAGTGGCGCCGGGGAGCTGTTTTTT. Translation gives CASSSGTSGAGELFF.